A single sample gave rise to the 5 T cell receptor beta chains below, sequenced in a study of early T cells in non-severe SARS-CoV-2 infection. TCRdb reprocessed the 5' RACE reads with MiXCR, giving one entry per CDR3 protein. The table has around 35,000 distinct CDR3 sequences, approximately 5.2% seen once. The sequenced sample consisted of whole blood. The origin of the receptors is an adult who was a healthcare worker with PCR-confirmed SARS-CoV-2 infection or an uninfected control (not recorded which).

This clonotype has a count of ten or more. This chain joins TRBV24-1 and TRBJ2-1; 8 nucleotides line up with TRBD2. The CDR3 runs to 15 residues. Germline CDR1 KGHDR, CDR2 SFDVKD. J was trimmed by 0 bases and V by 6 bases; bases with no gene match: 3. This CDR3 reads CATSSSGYSYNEQFF. DNA of the CDR3: TGTGCCACCAGTTCTAGCGGGTACTCCTACAATGAGCAGTTCTTC.

The chain carries TRBV27 and TRBJ2-7; 9 nucleotides match TRBD1. Trimming cost V 6 bases and J 5 bases; bases outside gene matches: 5. CDR1 MNHEY and CDR2 SMNVEV come from the germline V gene (reference sequence). The CDR3 has 13 amino acids. The CDR3 loop is CASSRDRVDEQYF. The CDR3 bases are TGTGCCAGCAGCCGGGACAGGGTTGACGAGCAGTACTTC.

The table lists this clonotype with many counts. This chain joins TRBV6-2 or TRBV6-3 and TRBJ2-3, with TRBD2 matching over 14 bases. The CDR3 loop spans 15 amino acids. V lost 6 bases to trimming and J lost 5 bases; unmatched junction nucleotides: 4. Germline lookup yields CDR1 MNHEY and CDR2 SVGEGT. CDR3 in DNA: TGTGCCAGCAGCCCGGGACTAGCGGGAGTAGATACGCAGTATTTT. It translates to CASSPGLAGVDTQYF.

At least ten counts were recorded for this clonotype. This chain links TRBV29-1 with TRBJ2-7, with 7 bases identical to TRBD2. The CDR3 runs to 13 residues. V trimming: 4 bases; J trimming: 1 base; junction bases outside the gene matches: 4. CDR1 and CDR2 from the germline V gene are SQVTM and ANQGSEA. The CDR3 loop is CSVVGEGSYEQYV. The CDR3 DNA follows: TGCAGCGTTGTTGGGGAGGGGTCCTACGAGCAGTACGTC.

This clonotype was counted many times. This sequence joins TRBV4-1 and TRBJ2-2, with no clear D. Trimming took 3 bases from V and 4 from J, leaving 3 bases between them. From germline, CDR1 is MGHRA and CDR2 YSYEKL. The CDR3 is 12 amino acids. The CDR3 region is CASSHGTGELFF. In DNA form, the CDR3 reads TGCGCCAGCAGCCATGGCACCGGGGAGCTGTTTTTT.